This entry features one TCR beta chain sequence. Its antigen is not known. This sample was included in a study of CD8 T cells in Susac syndrome. In the study overall: Patients with Susac syndrome, at blood draw, were therapy-naive, on corticosteroids, or on intravenous immunoglobulin alone. Study results and caveats: The CD4+ T cell repertoires, which came from Susac syndrome patients, showed no sign of clonal expansion.

CD8+ and CD4+ T cells from blood underwent TCR beta sequencing. When the RNA was reverse transcribed, random hexamers were used with an input of roughly 0.45 to 1 ug. Multiplex PCR with immunoSEQ amplified the TCR beta CDR3 across 54 Vbeta and 13 Jbeta. A single record per CDR3 protein comes from TCRdb applying MiXCR to the immunoSEQ multiplex PCR reads. Of about 200,000 distinct CDR3 sequences in the sample, roughly 90% were seen once. Per germline, CDR1 DFQATT and CDR2 SNEGSKA (reference sequence). This CDR3 has 17 residues. V was clipped by 2 bases and J by 7 bases; unmatched bases: 15. The receptor's source is a human donor with Susac syndrome. Sequenced input: CD4+ T cells from PBMCs. The chain couples TRBV20-1 to TRBJ2-3; TRBD2 agrees at 10 bases. The CDR3 spells CSARSLSLAGVMNTQYF. The CDR3 DNA follows: TGCAGTGCTAGATCCCTCAGTCTAGCGGGAGTGATGAATACGCAGTATTTT.